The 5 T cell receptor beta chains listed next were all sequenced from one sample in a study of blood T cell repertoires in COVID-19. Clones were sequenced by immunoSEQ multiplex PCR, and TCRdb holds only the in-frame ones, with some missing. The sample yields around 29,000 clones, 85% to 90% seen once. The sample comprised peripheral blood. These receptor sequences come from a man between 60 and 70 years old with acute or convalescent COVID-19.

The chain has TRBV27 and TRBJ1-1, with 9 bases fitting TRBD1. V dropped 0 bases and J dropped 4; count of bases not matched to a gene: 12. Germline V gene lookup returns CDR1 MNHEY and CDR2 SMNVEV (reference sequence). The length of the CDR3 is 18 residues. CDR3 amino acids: CASSLSGSFGTGITEAFF. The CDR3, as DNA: TGTGCCAGCAGTTTATCTGGTAGTTTTGGGACAGGGATCACTGAAGCTTTCTTT.

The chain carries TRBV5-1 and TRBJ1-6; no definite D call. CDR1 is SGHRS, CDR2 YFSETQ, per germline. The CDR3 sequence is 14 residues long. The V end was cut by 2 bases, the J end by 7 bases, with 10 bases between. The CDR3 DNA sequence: TGCGCCAGCAGCTTTGAAGGCGGGAATTCACCCCTCCACTTT. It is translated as CASSFEGGNSPLHF.

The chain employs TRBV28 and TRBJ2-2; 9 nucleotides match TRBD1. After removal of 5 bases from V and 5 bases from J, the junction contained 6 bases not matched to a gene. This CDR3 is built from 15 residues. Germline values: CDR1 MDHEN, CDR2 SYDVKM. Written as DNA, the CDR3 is TGTGCCAGCAGTCTACAGGGGGCGAGAACCGGGGAGCTGTTTTTT. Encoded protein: CASSLQGARTGELFF.

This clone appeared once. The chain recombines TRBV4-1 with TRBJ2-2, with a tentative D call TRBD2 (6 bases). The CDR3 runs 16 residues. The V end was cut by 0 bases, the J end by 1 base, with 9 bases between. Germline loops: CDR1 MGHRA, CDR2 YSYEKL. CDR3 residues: CASSQDRGLNTGELFF. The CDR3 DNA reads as TGCGCCAGCAGCCAAGATCGGGGACTGAACACCGGGGAGCTGTTTTTT.

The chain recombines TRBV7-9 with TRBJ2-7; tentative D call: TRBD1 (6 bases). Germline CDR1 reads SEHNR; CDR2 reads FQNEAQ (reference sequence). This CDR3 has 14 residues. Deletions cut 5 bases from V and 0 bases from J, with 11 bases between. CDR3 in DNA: TGTGCCAGCAGCCTACAGGGCGGCTCCTACGAGCAGTACTTC. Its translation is CASSLQGGSYEQYF.